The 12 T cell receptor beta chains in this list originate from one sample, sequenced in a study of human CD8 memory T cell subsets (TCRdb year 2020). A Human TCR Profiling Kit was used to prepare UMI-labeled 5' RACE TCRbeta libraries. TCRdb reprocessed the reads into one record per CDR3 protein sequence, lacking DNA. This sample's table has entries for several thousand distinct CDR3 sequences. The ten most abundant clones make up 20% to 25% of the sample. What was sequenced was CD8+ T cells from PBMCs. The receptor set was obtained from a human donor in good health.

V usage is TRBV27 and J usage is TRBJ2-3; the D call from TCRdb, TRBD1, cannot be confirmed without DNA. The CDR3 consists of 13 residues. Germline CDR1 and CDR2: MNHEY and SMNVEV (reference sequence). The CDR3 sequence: CASKTGRSDTQYF.

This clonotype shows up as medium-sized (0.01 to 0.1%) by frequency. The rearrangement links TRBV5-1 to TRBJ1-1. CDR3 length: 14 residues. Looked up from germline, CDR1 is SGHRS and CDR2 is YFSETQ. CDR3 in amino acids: CASSLSDRNTEAFF.

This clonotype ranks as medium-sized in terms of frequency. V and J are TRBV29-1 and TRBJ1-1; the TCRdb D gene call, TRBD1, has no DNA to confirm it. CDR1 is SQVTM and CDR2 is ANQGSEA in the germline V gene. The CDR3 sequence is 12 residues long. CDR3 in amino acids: CSAQGGDTEAFF.

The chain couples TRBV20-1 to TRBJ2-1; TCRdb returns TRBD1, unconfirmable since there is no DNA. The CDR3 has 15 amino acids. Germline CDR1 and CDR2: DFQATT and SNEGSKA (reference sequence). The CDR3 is CSAREEQVDYNEQFF.

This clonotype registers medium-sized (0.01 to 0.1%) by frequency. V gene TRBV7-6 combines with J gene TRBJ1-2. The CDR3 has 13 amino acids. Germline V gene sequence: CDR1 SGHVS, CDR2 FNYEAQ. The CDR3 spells CASSHSSIGGYTF.

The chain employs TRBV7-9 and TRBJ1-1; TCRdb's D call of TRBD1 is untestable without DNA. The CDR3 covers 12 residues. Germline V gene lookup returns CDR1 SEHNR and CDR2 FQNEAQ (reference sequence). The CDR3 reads CASIGAFTEAFF.

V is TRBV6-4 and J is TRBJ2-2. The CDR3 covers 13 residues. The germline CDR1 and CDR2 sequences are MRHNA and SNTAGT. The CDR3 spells CASSADSTGELFF.

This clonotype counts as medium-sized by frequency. The CDR3 loop reads CASSLTSDSSYNEQFF. The rearrangement links TRBV4-3 to TRBJ2-1; TCRdb's D gene call, TRBD2, goes unchecked for lack of DNA. The germline gives CDR1 LGHNA, CDR2 YSLEER. This CDR3 contains 16 residues.

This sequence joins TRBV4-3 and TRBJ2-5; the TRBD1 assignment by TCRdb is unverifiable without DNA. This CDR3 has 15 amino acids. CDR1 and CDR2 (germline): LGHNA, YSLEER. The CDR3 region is CASSQDRGGGETQYF.

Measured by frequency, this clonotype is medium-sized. The CDR3 protein is CASSLTGGSEQYF. J is TRBJ2-7 and V is TRBV7-3; TCRdb's D gene call, TRBD1, goes unchecked for lack of DNA. Germline assignment: CDR1 SGHTA and CDR2 FQGTGA. The CDR3 loop spans 13 amino acids.

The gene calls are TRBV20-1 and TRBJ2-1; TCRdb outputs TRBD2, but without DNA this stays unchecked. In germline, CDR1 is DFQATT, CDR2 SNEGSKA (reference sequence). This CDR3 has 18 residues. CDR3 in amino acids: CSARDGAGGASDVSEQFF.

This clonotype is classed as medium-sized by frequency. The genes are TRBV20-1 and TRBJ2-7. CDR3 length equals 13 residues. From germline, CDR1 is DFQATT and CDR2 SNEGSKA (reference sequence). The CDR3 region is CSAAKGETYEQYF.